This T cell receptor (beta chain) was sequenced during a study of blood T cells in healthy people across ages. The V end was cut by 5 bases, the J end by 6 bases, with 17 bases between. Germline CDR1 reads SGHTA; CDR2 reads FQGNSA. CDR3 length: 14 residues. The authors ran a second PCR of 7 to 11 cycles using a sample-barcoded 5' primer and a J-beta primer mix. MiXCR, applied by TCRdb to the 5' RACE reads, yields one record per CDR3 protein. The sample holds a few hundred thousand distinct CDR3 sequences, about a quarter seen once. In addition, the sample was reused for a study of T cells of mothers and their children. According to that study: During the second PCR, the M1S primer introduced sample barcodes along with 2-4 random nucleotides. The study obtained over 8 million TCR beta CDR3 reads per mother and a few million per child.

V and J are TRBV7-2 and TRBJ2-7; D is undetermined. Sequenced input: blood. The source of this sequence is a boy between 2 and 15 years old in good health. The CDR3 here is CASSLLTLDLEQYF. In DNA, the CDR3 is TGTGCCAGCAGCCTCTTAACGCTGGACCTCGAGCAGTACTTC. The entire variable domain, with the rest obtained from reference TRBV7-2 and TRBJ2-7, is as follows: GAGVSQSPSNKVTEKGKDVELRCDPISGHTALYWYRQSLGQGLEFLIYFQGNSAPDKSGLPSDRFSAERTGGSVSTLTIQRTQQEDSAVYLCASSLLTLDLEQYFGPGTRLTVT.